The source of this T cell receptor beta chain is a study of blood T cell repertoires in COVID-19. For the study at large: The samples span acute and convalescent COVID-19 from the United States, Italy and Spain. The cDNA or gDNA used as material had been derived from T cells, B-cell-depleted T cells, or PBMCs.

From germline, CDR1 is SGHAT and CDR2 FQNNGV. The trim removed 4 bases at V and 10 bases at J, leaving 12 bases unmatched. There are 14 residues in the CDR3. Profiling relied on immunoSEQ multiplex PCR, and the TCRdb table lists in-frame clones only, not all of them. The data show roughly 53,000 clones, with 80% to 90% seen just once and 1.6% held by the top ten. Sequences were obtained from peripheral blood. The sequence was collected from a man aged 55 to 69 with acute or convalescent COVID-19. V usage is TRBV11-2 and J usage is TRBJ1-1, with 7 nucleotides matching TRBD1. CDR3 DNA sequence: TGTGCCAGCAGCTCTCCAAGGGGGCCCCGTGGAGCTTTCTTT. Protein: CASSSPRGPRGAFF.